The 30 T cell receptor beta chains below were found in one sample sequenced in a study of radiotherapy plus CTLA-4 blockade in lung cancer. Using immunoSEQ multiplex PCR, the repertoire was profiled, and TCRdb retains in-frame clones only, with some absent. The table includes tens of thousands of clones, about 72% detected once. Sequences were derived from peripheral blood, sampled from a patient treated with radiotherapy plus ipilimumab. The receptors here all came from a human donor with non-small cell lung cancer who had stable disease on radiotherapy plus ipilimumab.

The chain uses TRBV4-3 and TRBJ2-3; 9 positions agree with TRBD2. The junction had 4 bases not matched to a gene; V was cut back by 1 base and J by 2 bases. CDR1 LGHNA and CDR2 YSLEER come from the germline V gene. CDR3 length: 16 residues. Written as DNA, the CDR3 is TGCGCCAGCAGCCAAGGCTTAGCGGGGGCCACAGATACGCAGTATTTT. Amino acids: CASSQGLAGATDTQYF.

The rearrangement links TRBV7-2 to TRBJ1-2, with 7 bases aligning to TRBD1. Trimming removed 5 bases from V and 2 bases from J; junction bases left unmatched: 8. Germline lookup yields CDR1 SGHTA and CDR2 FQGNSA. There are 15 residues in the CDR3. The chain's CDR3 is CASSGVRGTNYGYTF. CDR3 bases: TGTGCCAGCAGCGGGGTCAGGGGGACCAACTATGGCTACACCTTC.

This clone came up a few times. This chain uses TRBV6-5 with TRBJ2-3; 10 bases match TRBD1. Germline CDR1 reads MNHEY; CDR2 reads SVGAGI. V lost 6 bases and J lost 3; bases outside the gene matches: 6. The CDR3 has 15 residues. The CDR3 DNA reads as TGTGCCAGCAGACTGGGACAGGGGAGGACAGATACGCAGTATTTT. Protein: CASRLGQGRTDTQYF.

This chain uses TRBV27 with TRBJ1-1; 10 bases agree with TRBD1. Trimming took 7 bases from V and 4 from J; bases not matched to a gene: 6. CDR3 length: 14 amino acids. CDR1 and CDR2 from the germline V gene are MNHEY and SMNVEV (reference sequence). This CDR3 reads CASKPWTGGTEAFF. DNA of the CDR3: TGTGCCAGCAAACCCTGGACAGGGGGCACTGAAGCTTTCTTT.

In its sample, this clone was seen once. This chain uses TRBV6-1 with TRBJ2-2, with D tentatively TRBD2 (5 bases). The germline V gene has CDR1 MNHNS and CDR2 SASEGT. Trimming shortened V by 4 bases and J by 0 bases, and 12 bases separated the two germline ends. The CDR3 covers 16 residues. The CDR3 DNA reads TGTGCCAGCAGTGGCCTGCGGGTCACGAACACCGGGGAGCTGTTTTTT. It codes for CASSGLRVTNTGELFF.

The chain uses TRBV2 and TRBJ2-7; a weak D match, TRBD2 (5 bases). Trimming left V 0 bases short and J 5 bases short, with 17 bases between. Germline loops: CDR1 SNHLY, CDR2 FYNNEI. This CDR3 comprises 16 residues. CDR3 bases: TGTGCCAGCAGTGAAGCGCTTCTAGAGGGTCAGGACGAGCAGTACTTC. Its translation is CASSEALLEGQDEQYF.

V gene TRBV12-5 combines with J gene TRBJ2-3, with D maybe TRBD1 (6 bases). The CDR3 is 17 amino acids. Trimming took 0 bases from V and 5 from J, leaving 18 bases between them. The V gene's germline CDR1 is LGHNT and CDR2 FRNRAP. CDR3 bases: TGTGCTAGTGGTTTGGTACTGGGGGCGGCCAAGGGAGATACGCAGTATTTT. It encodes CASGLVLGAAKGDTQYF.

This chain joins TRBV18 and TRBJ2-3; D gene ambiguous. The CDR3 totals 13 residues. Germline V gives CDR1 KGHSH, CDR2 LQKENI. V dropped 4 bases and J dropped 0 bases, with 5 bases sitting between them. CDR3 residues: CASSLPSTDTQYF. In DNA form, the CDR3 reads TGTGCCAGCTCACTCCCTAGCACAGATACGCAGTATTTT.

This chain uses TRBV19 with TRBJ1-1, with 9 bases identical to TRBD1. CDR1 and CDR2 from the germline V gene are LNHDA and SQIVND (reference sequence). J lost 1 base, V lost 6 bases, and 3 bases had no gene match. The CDR3 covers 14 residues. CDR3 in amino acids: CASSRTGANTEAFF. Here the CDR3 DNA reads TGTGCCAGTAGCCGGACAGGGGCGAACACTGAAGCTTTCTTT.

The chain couples TRBV18 to TRBJ1-1; 8 bases align to TRBD1. CDR1 is KGHSH and CDR2 is LQKENI in the germline V gene. The CDR3 has 16 amino acids. J gave up 4 bases and V 5 bases, and 12 bases lay outside the gene matches. This chain's CDR3 is CASSTTGARGSTEAFF. CDR3 in DNA: TGTGCCAGCTCAACGACAGGGGCCAGGGGGAGCACTGAAGCTTTCTTT.

The rearrangement uses TRBV6-1 and TRBJ2-1, with 12 bases identical to TRBD2. The CDR3 sequence is 14 residues long. Germline values: CDR1 MNHNS, CDR2 SASEGT. The ends lost 7 bases at V and 7 bases at J; junction bases unmatched: 5. CDR3 amino acids: CASKLAGGRNEQFF. The CDR3 DNA is TGTGCCAGCAAGCTAGCGGGGGGGCGGAATGAGCAGTTCTTC.

The chain couples TRBV19 to TRBJ1-4, with D possibly TRBD1 on 6 matching bases. This CDR3 spans 16 amino acids. CDR1 is LNHDA and CDR2 is SQIVND in the germline V gene (reference sequence). Trimming removed 4 bases from V and 4 bases from J, with 16 bases in between. The CDR3 region is CASSTSLEGVNEKLFF. Written as DNA, the CDR3 is TGTGCCAGTAGTACCTCGCTAGAGGGGGTTAATGAAAAACTGTTTTTT.

This chain joins TRBV25-1 and TRBJ1-2; D unclear. Trimming shortened V by 0 bases and J by 7 bases, and 3 bases separated the two germline ends. The germline V gene has CDR1 MGHDK and CDR2 SYGVNS. This CDR3 spans 11 amino acids. The CDR3 sequence is CASSEYRGYTF. Here the CDR3 DNA reads TGTGCCAGCAGTGAATACCGTGGCTACACCTTC.

CDR3 bases: TGTGCCAGCATCATAGGGCAGGGTCTCAATCAGCCCCAGCATTTT. Protein: CASIIGQGLNQPQHF. The V call is TRBV6-1, the J call TRBJ1-5; D perhaps matches TRBD1 (5 bases). The germline V gene has CDR1 MNHNS and CDR2 SASEGT. CDR3 length equals 15 residues. V shed 7 bases and J shed 3 bases, with 16 bases lying between them.

The chain has TRBV28 and TRBJ2-7; D remains unclear. The CDR3 contains 13 residues. In germline, CDR1 is MDHEN, CDR2 SYDVKM. Trimming pared 7 bases from V and 2 bases from J, leaving 12 bases between. CDR3 DNA sequence: TGTGCCAGCACCTCGGACCAAACCTACGAGCAGTACGTC. This codes for CASTSDQTYEQYV.

The genes are TRBV7-6 and TRBJ1-1; a weak D match, TRBD1 (5 bases). In germline, CDR1 is SGHVS, CDR2 FNYEAQ. Trimming removed 1 base at V and 5 bases at J, with 11 bases between. The length of the CDR3 is 14 residues. The CDR3 coding sequence is TGTGCCAGCAGCTTAGACCGACGGGGGACTGAAGCTTTCTTT. Residues: CASSLDRRGTEAFF.

The chain recombines TRBV18 with TRBJ2-3, with 7 bases lining up with TRBD2. The CDR3 loop spans 16 amino acids. The V segment lost 1 base and the J segment 6 bases; nucleotides outside the gene matches: 10. CDR1 is KGHSH and CDR2 is LQKENI in the germline V gene. In nucleotides, the CDR3 is TGTGCCAGCTCACCACTTAATAGACTAGCAACCGATACGCAGTATTTT. It yields the protein CASSPLNRLATDTQYF.

This chain links TRBV5-1 with TRBJ1-4; TRBD1 agrees at 7 bases. The germline V gene has CDR1 SGHRS and CDR2 YFSETQ. The CDR3 runs to 14 residues. The V and J ends lost 6 bases and 1 base, in that order; junction bases with no gene match: 3. The DNA for the CDR3 is TGCGCCAGCACCAGGGGGGAAACTAATGAAAAACTGTTTTTT. Residues: CASTRGETNEKLFF.

In nucleotides, the CDR3 is TGCGCCAGCAGCCCAGGGGAGGGCCCGCGCCATTCCTACAATGAGCAGTTCTTC. It encodes CASSPGEGPRHSYNEQFF. This chain links TRBV4-1 with TRBJ2-1, with D possibly TRBD2 on 7 matching bases. V was cut by 4 bases and J by 1 base, with 20 bases left in between. Germline V CDR1 and CDR2: MGHRA, YSYEKL. The CDR3 extends over 18 amino acids.

This chain links TRBV10-1 with TRBJ2-2; D may be TRBD1 (5 bases). V dropped 3 bases and J dropped 5 bases, with 13 bases sitting between them. The CDR3 is 15 amino acids. Germline CDR1 WNHNN, CDR2 SYGVQD (reference sequence). DNA for the CDR3: TGCGCCAGCAGTGACAGACAGCTGGGAACCGGGGAGCTGTTTTTT. Translating gives CASSDRQLGTGELFF.

Of note for this clone: Different DNA sequences within this sample yield the same CDR3. The chain carries TRBV5-1 and TRBJ1-6; D may be TRBD1 (6 bases). Germline V CDR1 and CDR2: SGHRS, YFSETQ. V lost 3 bases and J lost 6, with 13 bases in between. This CDR3 comprises 15 residues. CDR3 DNA sequence: TGCGCCAGCAGCTCGGACAGAGGGGTTAATTCACCCCTCCACTTT. As protein: CASSSDRGVNSPLHF.

This sequence joins TRBV28 and TRBJ1-2; D gene ambiguous. From germline, CDR1 is MDHEN and CDR2 SYDVKM. This CDR3 has 16 residues. Trimming took 8 bases from V and 4 from J, leaving 23 bases between them. This chain's CDR3 is CASRGFRMEGSYGYTF. The CDR3 coding sequence is TGTGCCAGCCGCGGGTTCAGAATGGAGGGATCCTATGGCTACACCTTC.

With regard to this clone: At one end the junction does not follow the germline gene, possibly because of a read error. The chain recombines TRBV9 with TRBJ1-6; D is possibly TRBD1 (6 bases). CDR1 and CDR2 (germline): SGDLS, YYNGEE. There are 15 residues in the CDR3. CDR3 nucleotides: TGTGCCAGCAGCTCACAGGGCGCGCTAAATCCACCCCCCCACTTT. This codes for CASSSQGALNPPPHF.

This chain links TRBV20-1 with TRBJ2-4; D is undetermined. CDR1 is DFQATT, CDR2 SNEGSKA, per germline (reference sequence). This CDR3 is 10 amino acids long. V was clipped by 4 bases and J by 4 bases, with 2 bases between them. The DNA of the CDR3 is TGCAGTGCTACTAAAAACATTCAGTACTTC. Its translation is CSATKNIQYF.

The CDR3 spells CASRKGANEKLFF. The CDR3 DNA is TGCGCCAGCAGGAAGGGGGCTAATGAAAAACTGTTTTTT. The chain uses TRBV5-1 and TRBJ1-4; possibly TRBD1 for D (6 bases). Per germline, CDR1 SGHRS and CDR2 YFSETQ. V shed 5 bases and J shed 3 bases, with 8 bases lying between them. CDR3 length equals 13 residues.

This clone has a handful of counts. V gene TRBV7-9 combines with J gene TRBJ2-1; 8 bases line up with TRBD2. The trim removed 6 bases at V and 4 bases at J, leaving 11 bases unmatched. This CDR3 comprises 16 residues. Germline V gene lookup returns CDR1 SEHNR and CDR2 FQNEAQ (reference sequence). CDR3 nucleotide sequence: TGTGCCAGCAGTTCCGGACGGGGGGGCCAGTACAATGAGCAGTTCTTC. Its protein is CASSSGRGGQYNEQFF. Looking up the rest from reference TRBV7-9 and TRBJ2-1 gives the full variable domain: DTGVSQNPRHKITKRGQNVTFRCDPISEHNRLYWYRQTLGQGPEFLTYFQNEAQLEKSRLLSDRFSAERPKGSFSTLEIQRTEQGDSAMYLCASSSGRGGQYNEQFFGPGTRLTVL.

The chain joins TRBV28 to TRBJ1-1, with TRBD1 matching 9 bases. Germline trimming cut 11 bases from V and 6 bases from J; bases unmatched to any gene: 10. Germline CDR1 is MDHEN and CDR2 is SYDVKM. This CDR3 is 13 amino acids long. CDR3 protein: CAGSGTGWAEAFF. CDR3 DNA: TGTGCCGGCTCCGGGACAGGGTGGGCTGAAGCTTTCTTT.

The rearrangement links TRBV9 to TRBJ2-7, with a weak D call TRBD2 (6 bases). V was clipped by 4 bases and J by 0 bases, with 8 bases between them. Germline assignment: CDR1 SGDLS and CDR2 YYNGEE. The CDR3 length is 13 residues. The CDR3 DNA sequence: TGTGCCAGCAGCCCGGGGGACTCCTACGAGCAGTACTTC. It translates to CASSPGDSYEQYF.

This clone was seen a handful of times. The chain links TRBV5-1 to TRBJ1-4, with D perhaps matching TRBD1 (5 bases). The germline CDR1 and CDR2 sequences are SGHRS and YFSETQ. The CDR3 sequence is 11 residues long. The ends were cut back, 5 bases at V and 6 bases at J, with 5 bases in the middle. The CDR3 nucleotides read TGCGCCAGCAGAGGGGATGAAAAACTGTTTTTT. Translating gives CASRGDEKLFF.

This clone was seen only once. V gene TRBV7-8 combines with J gene TRBJ2-7, with D possibly being TRBD2 (6 bases). This CDR3 has 17 residues. CDR1 is SGHVS, CDR2 FQNEAQ, per germline. The V and J ends lost 3 bases and 3 bases respectively, with 21 bases between them. CDR3 DNA: TGTGCCAGCAGCTTCCTGTCCGGGGGACTCTCAAACTACGAGCAGTACGTC. This gives the protein CASSFLSGGLSNYEQYV.